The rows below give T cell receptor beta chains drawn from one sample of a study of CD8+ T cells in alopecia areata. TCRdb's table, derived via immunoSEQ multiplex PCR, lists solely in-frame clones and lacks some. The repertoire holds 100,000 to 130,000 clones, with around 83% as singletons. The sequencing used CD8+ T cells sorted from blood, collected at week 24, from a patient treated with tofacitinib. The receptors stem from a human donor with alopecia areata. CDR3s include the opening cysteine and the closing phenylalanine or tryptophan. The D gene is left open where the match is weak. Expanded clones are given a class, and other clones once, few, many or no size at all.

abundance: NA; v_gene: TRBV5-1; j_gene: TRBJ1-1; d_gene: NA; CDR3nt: TGCGCCAGCAGCTCAACCCTGGTCATCTCCGGTAACGCTGAAGCTTTCTTT; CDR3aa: CASSSTLVISGNAEAFF
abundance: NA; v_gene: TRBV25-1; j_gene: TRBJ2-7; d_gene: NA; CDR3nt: TGTGCCAGCAGCCTTGGGATCACCTACGAGCAGTACTTC; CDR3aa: CASSLGITYEQYF
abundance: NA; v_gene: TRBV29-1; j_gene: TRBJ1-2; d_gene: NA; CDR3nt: TGCGGCGTTGTGGGGGGTGGAGGCTACACCTTC; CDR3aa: CGVVGGGGYTF
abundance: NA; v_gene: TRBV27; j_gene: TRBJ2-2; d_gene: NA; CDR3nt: TGTGCCAGCAGTCCCGGGGCGGACGGCGGGGAGCTGTTTTTT; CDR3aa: CASSPGADGGELFF
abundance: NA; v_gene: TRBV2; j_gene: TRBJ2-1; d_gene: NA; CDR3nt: TGTGCCAGCAGTGAAGCGCTTTGGGGTGAGCAGTTCTTC; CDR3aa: CASSEALWGEQFF
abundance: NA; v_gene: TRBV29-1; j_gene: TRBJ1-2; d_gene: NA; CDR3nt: TGCAGCGTCCCGGAAAGGGGAGGCTACACCTTC; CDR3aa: CSVPERGGYTF
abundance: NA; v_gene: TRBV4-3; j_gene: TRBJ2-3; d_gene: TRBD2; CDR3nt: TGCGCCAGCAGCGAAAGGGGCGGGGGGACCTACACAGATACGCAGTATTTT; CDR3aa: CASSERGGGTYTDTQYF
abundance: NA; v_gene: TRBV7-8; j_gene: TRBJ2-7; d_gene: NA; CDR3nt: TGTGCCAGCAGCTTAGTAGGTCGGGGGTCCTACGAGCAGTACTTC; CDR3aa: CASSLVGRGSYEQYF
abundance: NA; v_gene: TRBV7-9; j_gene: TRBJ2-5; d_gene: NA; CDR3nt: TGTGCCAGCAGCTTTTATCAAGAGACCCAGTACTTC; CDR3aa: CASSFYQETQYF
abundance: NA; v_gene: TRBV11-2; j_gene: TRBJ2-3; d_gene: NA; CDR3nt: TGTGCCAGCAGCCCCGGGACTTTCTACACAGATACGCAGTATTTT; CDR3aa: CASSPGTFYTDTQYF
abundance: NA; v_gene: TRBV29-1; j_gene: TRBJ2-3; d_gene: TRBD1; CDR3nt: TGCAGCGTTGCCGGGCATACCGGGACAGGGGATGGGGATACGCAGTATTTT; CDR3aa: CSVAGHTGTGDGDTQYF
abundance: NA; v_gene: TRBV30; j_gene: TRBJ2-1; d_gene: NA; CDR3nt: TGTGCCTGTGGGGGCAATGAGCAGTTCTTC; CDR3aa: CACGGNEQFF
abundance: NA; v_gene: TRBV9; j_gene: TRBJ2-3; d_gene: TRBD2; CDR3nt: TGTGCCAGCAGCCCACTCCCCGAGCGACTAGCGGGGGCCCATACGCAGTATTTT; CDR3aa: CASSPLPERLAGAHTQYF
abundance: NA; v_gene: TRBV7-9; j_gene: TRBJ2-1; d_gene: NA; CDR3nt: TGTGCCAGCAGCCCTCGGACAGTCTCCTACAATGAGCAGTTCTTC; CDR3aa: CASSPRTVSYNEQFF
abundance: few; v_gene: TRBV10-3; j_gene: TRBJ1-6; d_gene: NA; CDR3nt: TGTGCCATCAGTGAGGCAGGGATGGCTTCACCCCTCCACTTT; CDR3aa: CAISEAGMASPLHF
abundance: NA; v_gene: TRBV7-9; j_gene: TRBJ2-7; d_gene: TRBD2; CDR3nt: TGTGCCAGCAGCCCGGGGGGTGACGAGCAGTACTTC; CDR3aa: CASSPGGDEQYF
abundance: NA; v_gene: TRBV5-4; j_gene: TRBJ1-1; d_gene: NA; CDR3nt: TGTGCCAGCAGCCAGGGAGGGGACACTGAAGCTTTCTTT; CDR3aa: CASSQGGDTEAFF
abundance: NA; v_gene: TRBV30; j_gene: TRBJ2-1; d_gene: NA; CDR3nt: TGTGCCTGGGGGGAGGGACAGCTTCTATACAATGAGCAGTTCTTC; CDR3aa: CAWGEGQLLYNEQFF
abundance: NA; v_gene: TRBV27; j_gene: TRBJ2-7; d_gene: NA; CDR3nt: TGTGCCAGCAGTTCTACCCCCAACATCAAATACGAGCAGTACTTC; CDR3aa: CASSSTPNIKYEQYF
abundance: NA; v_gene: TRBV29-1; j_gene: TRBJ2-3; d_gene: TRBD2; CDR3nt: TGCAGCGTTGAAGGGGCGGCTAGCGGGATAAGCACAGATACGCAGTATTTT; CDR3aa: CSVEGAASGISTDTQYF
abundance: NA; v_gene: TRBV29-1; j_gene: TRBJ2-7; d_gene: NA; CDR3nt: TGCAGCGTTGAAGATGGACGCGGGACAGCCTCCTACGAGCAGTACTTC; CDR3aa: CSVEDGRGTASYEQYF
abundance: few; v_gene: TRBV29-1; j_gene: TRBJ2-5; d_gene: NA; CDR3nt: TGCAGCGTCAGAGGGGAGGCGGGGGAGACCCAGTACTTC; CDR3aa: CSVRGEAGETQYF
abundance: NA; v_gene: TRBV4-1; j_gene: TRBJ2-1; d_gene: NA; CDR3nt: TGCGCCAGCAGCCAAGAGATCTCGCAAAGTTACAATGAGCAGTTCTTC; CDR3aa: CASSQEISQSYNEQFF
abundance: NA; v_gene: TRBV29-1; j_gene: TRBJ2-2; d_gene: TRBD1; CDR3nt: TGCAGCGTTGATGGGACAGACAACACCGGGGAGCTGTTTTTT; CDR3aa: CSVDGTDNTGELFF
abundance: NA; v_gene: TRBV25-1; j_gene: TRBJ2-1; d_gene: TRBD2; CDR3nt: TGTGCCAGCAGTGAATGGTCCAGCGGGGCGGGGAATGAGCAGTTCTTC; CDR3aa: CASSEWSSGAGNEQFF
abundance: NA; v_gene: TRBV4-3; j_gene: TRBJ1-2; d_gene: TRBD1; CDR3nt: TGCGCCAGCAGCCAAGATAGCTCGACAGGGGCCGAGTATGGCTACACCTTC; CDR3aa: CASSQDSSTGAEYGYTF
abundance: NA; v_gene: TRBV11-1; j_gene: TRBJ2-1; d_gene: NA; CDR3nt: TGTGCCAGCAGCTTATCAGACAATGAGCAGTTCTTC; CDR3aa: CASSLSDNEQFF
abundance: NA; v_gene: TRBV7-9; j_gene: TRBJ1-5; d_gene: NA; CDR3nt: TGTGCCAGCAGCTTAGCGCAACAGGATCGGGATCAGCCCCAGCATTTT; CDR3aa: CASSLAQQDRDQPQHF
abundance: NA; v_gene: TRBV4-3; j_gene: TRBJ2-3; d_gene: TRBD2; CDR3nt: TGCGCCAGCAGCCAAGAGGGACTAGCGGGGGGAGGCACAGATACGCAGTATTTT; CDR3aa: CASSQEGLAGGGTDTQYF
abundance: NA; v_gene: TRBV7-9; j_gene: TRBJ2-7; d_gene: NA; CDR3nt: TGTGCCATAAGGGGCAGGGGCAACGAGCAGTACTTC; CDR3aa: CAIRGRGNEQYF
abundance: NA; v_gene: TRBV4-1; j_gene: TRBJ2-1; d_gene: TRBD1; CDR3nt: TGCGCCAGCAGTCCTTTTGCCGGGACAGGGAAGAATGAGCAGTTCTTC; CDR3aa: CASSPFAGTGKNEQFF
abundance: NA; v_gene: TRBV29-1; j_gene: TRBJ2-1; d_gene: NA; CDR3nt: TGCAGCGTTGTAGAGGAATCCTACAATGAGCAGTTCTTC; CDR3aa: CSVVEESYNEQFF
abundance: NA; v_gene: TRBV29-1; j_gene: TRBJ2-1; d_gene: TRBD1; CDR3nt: TGCAGCGATGGGACAGTTGAGCAGTTCTTC; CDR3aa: CSDGTVEQFF
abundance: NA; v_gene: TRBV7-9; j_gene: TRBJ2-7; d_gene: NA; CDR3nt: TGTGCCAGCAGCCACAGGGGAGGGGCGTTGCACGAGCAGTACTTC; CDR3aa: CASSHRGGALHEQYF
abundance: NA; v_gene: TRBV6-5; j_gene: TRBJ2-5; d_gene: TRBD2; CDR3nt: TGTGCCAGCAGTCCGGGGGGACTAGGGCAAGAGACCCAGTACTTC; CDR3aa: CASSPGGLGQETQYF
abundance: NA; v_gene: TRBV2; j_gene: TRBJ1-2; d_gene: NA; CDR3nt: TGTGCCAGCCTAAAGACGGGGCCTGACTATGGCTACACCTTC; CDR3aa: CASLKTGPDYGYTF
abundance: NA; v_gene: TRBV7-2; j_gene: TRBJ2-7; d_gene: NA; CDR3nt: TGTGCCAGCAGGGCCGGCGTCTACGAGCAGTACTTC; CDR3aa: CASRAGVYEQYF
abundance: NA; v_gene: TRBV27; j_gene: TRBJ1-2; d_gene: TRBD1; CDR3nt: TGTGCCAGCAGTTTCGAAGGGACAGGGGCGGCCGGTGGCTACACCTTC; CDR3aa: CASSFEGTGAAGGYTF
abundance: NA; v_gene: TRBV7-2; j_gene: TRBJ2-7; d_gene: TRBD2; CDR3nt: TGTGCCAGCAGCCGCGCCGGGGAGCGGGGGTACGAGCAGTACTTC; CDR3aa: CASSRAGERGYEQYF
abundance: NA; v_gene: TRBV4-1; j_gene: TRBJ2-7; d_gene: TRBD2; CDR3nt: TGCGCCAGCAGCCAAGTGCATACGACTAGCTTCTACGAGCAGTACTTC; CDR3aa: CASSQVHTTSFYEQYF
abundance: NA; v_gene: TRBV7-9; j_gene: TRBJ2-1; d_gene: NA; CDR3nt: TGTGCCAGCAGCCCAGCCAATGAGCAGTTCTTC; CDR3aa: CASSPANEQFF
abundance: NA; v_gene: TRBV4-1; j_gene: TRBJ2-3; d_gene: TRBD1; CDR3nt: TGCGCCAGCAGCCAGGACAGGGGGAAAGGAGATACGCAGTATTTT; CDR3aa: CASSQDRGKGDTQYF
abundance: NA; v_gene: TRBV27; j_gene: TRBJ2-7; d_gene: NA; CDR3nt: TGTGCCAGCAGTTTAGCCAACAGCCCCTACGAGCAGTACTTC; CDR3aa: CASSLANSPYEQYF
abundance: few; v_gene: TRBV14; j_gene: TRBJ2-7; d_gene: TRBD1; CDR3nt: TGTGCCAGCAGCCGGACAGGGGGGAGCGAGCAGTACTTC; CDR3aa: CASSRTGGSEQYF